These 32 T cell receptor beta chains came from one sample sequenced in a study of neurological immune-mediated disorders. TCRdb re-called the 5' RACE reads through MiXCR, storing one row per CDR3 protein. The sample lists about 59,000 distinct CDR3 sequences, about 13% seen once, with about 10% in the top ten. Material for sequencing was PBMCs. The receptor set was obtained from a woman aged 55-69 years with HTLV-1-associated myelopathy (HAM/TSP).

This clonotype was counted many times. The J gene is TRBJ2-3, the V gene TRBV20-1; TRBD1 is a possible D gene (5 bases). This CDR3 is 11 amino acids long. The germline V gene has CDR1 DFQATT and CDR2 SNEGSKA (reference sequence). Deletions cut 6 bases from V and 6 bases from J, with 10 bases between. CDR3 sequence (DNA): TGCAGTGCAAGGACACTCGATACGCAGTATTTT. Amino acids: CSARTLDTQYF.

At least ten counts were recorded for this clonotype. V and J are TRBV5-1 and TRBJ1-1; TRBD1 agrees at 7 bases. V shed 4 bases, J shed 4 bases, and the junction held 7 bases outside the gene matches. CDR3 length equals 14 residues. CDR1 is SGHRS and CDR2 is YFSETQ in the germline V gene. DNA of the CDR3: TGCGCCAGCAGCGTAGGGGGCGCGGGCACTGAAGCTTTCTTT. Its protein is CASSVGGAGTEAFF.

This clonotype was picked up many times. The V call is TRBV5-5, the J call TRBJ2-1, with 11 nucleotides matching TRBD1. This CDR3 has 15 residues. The germline CDR1 and CDR2 sequences are SGHKS and YYEKEE (reference sequence). V shed 4 bases, J shed 4 bases, and the junction held 4 bases outside the gene matches. The CDR3 loop is CASSHGQGAYNEQFF. CDR3 bases: TGTGCCAGCAGCCATGGACAGGGGGCATACAATGAGCAGTTCTTC.

This clonotype was counted ten times or more. The chain links TRBV5-1 to TRBJ2-5; no firm D call. The V end lost 4 bases, the J end lost 3 bases, and 16 bases lay between the germline ends. Germline loops: CDR1 SGHRS, CDR2 YFSETQ. The CDR3 extends over 15 amino acids. CDR3 region: CASSIRPSTEETQYF. In nucleotides, the CDR3 is TGCGCCAGCAGCATTCGCCCCTCAACAGAAGAGACCCAGTACTTC. The full variable domain, rest sourced from reference TRBV5-1 and TRBJ2-5, is KAGVTQTPRYLIKTRGQQVTLSCSPISGHRSVSWYQQTPGQGLQFLFEYFSETQRNKGNFPGRFSGRQFSNSRSEMNVSTLELGDSALYLCASSIRPSTEETQYFGPGTRLLVL.

This clonotype was detected many times. V is TRBV3-1 and J is TRBJ2-7; D is perhaps TRBD1 or TRBD2 (5 bases each). Trimming shortened V by 4 bases and J by 3 bases, and 16 bases separated the two germline ends. The CDR3 length is 15 residues. Germline V lookup: CDR1 LGHDT, CDR2 YNNKEL (reference sequence). The CDR3 is CASSPRAGAVYEQYF. CDR3 DNA: TGTGCCAGCAGCCCGAGAGCCGGGGCCGTCTACGAGCAGTACTTC.

Ten or more counts support this clonotype. The chain links TRBV6-1 to TRBJ2-2, with 8 bases matching TRBD1. This CDR3 has 18 amino acids. Germline trimming cut 5 bases from V and 0 bases from J; bases unmatched to any gene: 11. Germline V gives CDR1 MNHNS, CDR2 SASEGT. The CDR3, as DNA: TGTGCCAGCAGTCTCTGGACAGGGCTAGATGCGAACACCGGGGAGCTGTTTTTT. This codes for CASSLWTGLDANTGELFF.

This clonotype was picked up many times. This chain connects TRBV7-9 to TRBJ1-2; no clear D gene. CDR3 length: 12 residues. Germline V gives CDR1 SEHNR, CDR2 FQNEAQ (reference sequence). V lost 1 base, J lost 4 bases, and 4 bases lay in between. This CDR3 reads CASSLEGYGYTF. The CDR3 DNA follows: TGTGCCAGCAGCTTAGAAGGCTATGGCTACACCTTC.

The table lists this clonotype with many counts. The genes are TRBV5-5 and TRBJ2-5; 8 positions match TRBD1. CDR3 size: 15 residues. Germline V CDR1 and CDR2: SGHKS, YYEKEE (reference sequence). The V gene end was trimmed by 1 base and the J gene end by 4 bases; junction bases not matched to a gene: 6. The CDR3, as DNA: TGTGCCAGCAGCTTGCCCGGTACAGGGGGAGAGACCCAGTACTTC. Translated, it gives CASSLPGTGGETQYF.

This clonotype was found many times. The chain uses TRBV28 and TRBJ2-2; 7 nucleotides align to TRBD2. This CDR3 is built from 15 residues. After removal of 5 bases from V and 0 bases from J, the junction contained 3 bases not matched to a gene. In germline, CDR1 is MDHEN, CDR2 SYDVKM. CDR3 DNA sequence: TGTGCCAGCAGTCCCGCGGGGGCGAACACCGGGGAGCTGTTTTTT. It codes for CASSPAGANTGELFF. Drawing the rest from reference TRBV28 and TRBJ2-2, the complete variable domain is DVKVTQSSRYLVKRTGEKVFLECVQDMDHENMFWYRQDPGLGLRLIYFSYDVKMKEKGDIPEGYSVSREKKERFSLILESASTNQTSMYLCASSPAGANTGELFFGEGSRLTVL.

Points on this clonotype: Likely a read error: the CDR3 ends without its conserved phenylalanine or tryptophan. The DNA is left out, because the CDR3 cannot be placed on it with certainty; the CDR3 is given as TCRdb lists it. The CDR3 region is CATSVRSSYNEQVL. The V call is TRBV15, the J call TRBJ2-1. A total of 14 residues make up the CDR3, ends included. Germline V lookup: CDR1 LNHNV, CDR2 YYDKDF (reference sequence).

Many counts were recorded for this clonotype. The DNA of the CDR3 is TGTGCCAGCAGCCTTGGAGGTTTAGTGGACAAACAGTTCTTC. Its translation is CASSLGGLVDKQFF. The rearrangement joins TRBV5-6 to TRBJ2-1; tentatively, D is TRBD1 or TRBD2 (5 bases each). The CDR3 consists of 14 residues. Per the germline V gene, CDR1 is SGHDT and CDR2 is YYEEEE. The V end lost 4 bases, the J end lost 13 bases, and 21 bases lay between the germline ends.

A remark on this clonotype: Germline is not matched at one junction end, which may reflect a read error. V gene TRBV9 combines with J gene TRBJ1-1; no definite D call. In germline, CDR1 is SGDLS, CDR2 YYNGEE. The CDR3 runs to 13 residues. CDR3 coding DNA: TGTGTCAGCAGCCCAGTACGGAACACTGAAGCTTTCTTT. Its protein product is CVSSPVRNTEAFF.

This clonotype was recorded at least ten times. This chain connects TRBV3-1 to TRBJ1-1; weak D call: TRBD1 (5 bases). This CDR3 has 14 residues. The V end lost 1 base, the J end lost 4 bases, and 10 bases lay between the germline ends. Germline V lookup: CDR1 LGHDT, CDR2 YNNKEL (reference sequence). Here the CDR3 reads CASSQGTGITEAFF. Written as DNA, the CDR3 is TGTGCCAGCAGCCAAGGTACAGGAATCACTGAAGCTTTCTTT.

This clonotype was seen at least ten times. The rearrangement links TRBV7-2 to TRBJ2-1; 9 bases match TRBD2. V lost 3 bases and J lost 7; bases outside the gene matches: 4. The germline V gene encodes CDR1 SGHTA and CDR2 FQGNSA. This CDR3 is built from 14 residues. The CDR3 loop is CASSFVAGVNEQFF. The CDR3 nucleotides read TGTGCCAGCAGCTTCGTAGCGGGAGTGAATGAGCAGTTCTTC.

This clonotype was counted ten times or more. This sequence joins TRBV27 and TRBJ1-4, with TRBD1 as a possible D gene (5 bases). The CDR3 sequence is 17 residues long. From germline, CDR1 is MNHEY and CDR2 SMNVEV (reference sequence). Trimming stripped 3 bases from V and 5 bases from J, with 19 bases between. CDR3 protein: CASSFRPWGGTNEKLFF. The CDR3, as DNA: TGTGCCAGCAGTTTTAGGCCGTGGGGGGGAACAAATGAAAAACTGTTTTTT.

The table lists this clonotype with a few counts. This chain links TRBV6-5 with TRBJ2-7; 8 bases are shared with TRBD1. The junction had 6 bases not matched to a gene; V was cut back by 5 bases and J by 0 bases. This CDR3 region has 15 residues. Germline CDR1 MNHEY, CDR2 SVGAGI. CDR3 DNA sequence: TGTGCCAGCAGTCCAGGGGGCGAACGCTCCTACGAGCAGTACTTC. Protein sequence: CASSPGGERSYEQYF.

This clonotype was seen at least ten times. The chain employs TRBV4-1 and TRBJ2-7; D call uncertain. Trimming stripped 0 bases from V and 6 bases from J, with 12 bases between. Germline CDR1 MGHRA, CDR2 YSYEKL. The length of the CDR3 is 14 residues. CDR3 nucleotides: TGCGCCAGCAGCCAAGAGAGACGGTCGATCGAGCAGTACTTC. Amino acid sequence: CASSQERRSIEQYF.

This clonotype has a count of ten or more. The rearrangement links TRBV3-1 to TRBJ2-6; D unclear. V lost 4 bases, J lost 2 bases, and 6 bases lay in between. The germline gives CDR1 LGHDT, CDR2 YNNKEL (reference sequence). CDR3 length: 14 amino acids. The CDR3 is CASSLEAGANVLTF. The CDR3 DNA reads TGTGCCAGCAGCCTAGAGGCTGGGGCCAACGTCCTGACTTTC. Full variable domain (rest looked up from reference TRBV3-1 and TRBJ2-6): DTAVSQTPKYLVTQMGNDKSIKCEQNLGHDTMYWYKQDSKKFLKIMFSYNNKELIINETVPNRFSPKSPDKAHLNLHINSLELGDSAVYFCASSLEAGANVLTFGAGSRLTVL.

Note on this clonotype: At one end the junction does not follow the germline gene, possibly because of a read error. The V and J genes are TRBV20-1 and TRBJ2-2; D may be TRBD1 (8 bases). From germline, CDR1 is DFQATT and CDR2 SNEGSKA (reference sequence). This CDR3 comprises 15 residues. CDR3 amino acids: CSAKEQGGHTRELFF. Here the CDR3 DNA reads TGCAGTGCTAAAGAACAGGGGGGGCACACCAGGGAGCTGTTTTTT.

This clonotype was seen ten or more times. V is TRBV24-1 and J is TRBJ1-5; 7 bases are shared with TRBD1. The CDR3 extends over 19 amino acids. CDR1 is KGHDR and CDR2 is SFDVKD in the germline V gene. V lost 3 bases, J lost 1 base, and 14 bases stayed unmatched. The CDR3 spells CATSDPLDRIYGSNQPQHF. The CDR3 nucleotides are TGTGCCACCAGTGATCCCCTGGACAGGATCTATGGGAGCAATCAGCCCCAGCATTTT.

This clonotype was recorded at least ten times. This chain uses TRBV15 with TRBJ1-1; D is uncertain. Per the germline V gene, CDR1 is LNHNV and CDR2 is YYDKDF (reference sequence). This CDR3 has 15 amino acids. The germline V and J ends were trimmed by 0 bases and 5 bases, with 13 bases remaining between them. CDR3 nucleotide sequence: TGTGCCACCAGCAGAGATCCGAGACTGGGGACTGAAGCTTTCTTT. This sequence encodes CATSRDPRLGTEAFF.

This clonotype appeared many times. This chain joins TRBV20-1 and TRBJ2-5; TRBD2 matches 10 bases. The CDR3 sequence is 17 residues long. The V and J ends lost 0 bases and 4 bases, in that order; junction bases with no gene match: 11. From germline, CDR1 is DFQATT and CDR2 SNEGSKA (reference sequence). The CDR3 region has the DNA TGCAGTGCTAGAGATCTGACTAGCGGGTTTCTTGGAGAGACCCAGTACTTC. Its translation: CSARDLTSGFLGETQYF.

The gene calls are TRBV5-5 and TRBJ1-1; D unclear. The V gene lost 0 bases and the J gene lost 0 bases, with 6 bases spanning the gap. CDR1 and CDR2 (germline): SGHKS, YYEKEE (reference sequence). The CDR3 consists of 14 residues. The CDR3 region has the DNA TGTGCCAGCAGCTTGGGGCACATGAACACTGAAGCTTTCTTT. Translation gives CASSLGHMNTEAFF.

This clonotype was recorded at least ten times. V usage is TRBV29-1 and J usage is TRBJ2-3; 8 bases match TRBD2. Germline V gives CDR1 SQVTM, CDR2 ANQGSEA. This CDR3 has 15 amino acids. Losses at the gene ends were 5 bases for V and 5 bases for J; bases not matched to a gene: 12. CDR3 nucleotide sequence: TGCAGCGTTAGGATCTCGGGAGGGCGAGGAGATACGCAGTATTTT. This codes for CSVRISGGRGDTQYF.

This clonotype was counted ten times or more. The chain has TRBV5-6 and TRBJ2-3, with a weak D call TRBD2 (5 bases). This CDR3 has 16 amino acids. V was trimmed by 0 bases and J by 1 base, leaving 12 bases between them. Germline CDR1 and CDR2: SGHDT and YYEEEE. The CDR3 DNA reads as TGTGCCAGCAGCTTGGCCTCGAGCGGCGGCACAGATACGCAGTATTTT. It specifies CASSLASSGGTDTQYF.

This clonotype was counted many times. The chain is built from TRBV20-1 and TRBJ1-5, with D maybe TRBD1 (5 bases). The V end lost 3 bases, the J end lost 11 bases, and 20 bases lay between the germline ends. The germline CDR1 and CDR2 sequences are DFQATT and SNEGSKA (reference sequence). The CDR3 totals 14 residues. CDR3 region: CSARSKYGWGTQHF. The CDR3 DNA is TGCAGTGCTAGGTCGAAGTATGGCTGGGGGACCCAGCATTTT.

This clonotype was seen at least ten times. V is TRBV6-6 and J is TRBJ2-7; TRBD1 is a possible D gene (6 bases). Germline CDR1 reads MNHNY; CDR2 reads SVGAGI (reference sequence). Trimming removed 0 bases at V and 4 bases at J, with 10 bases between. The CDR3 covers 14 residues. CDR3: CASSYSGQGYEQYF. The CDR3 DNA follows: TGTGCCAGCAGTTACTCGGGACAAGGTTACGAGCAGTACTTC.

The chain combines TRBV5-1 with TRBJ2-1, with 13 bases matching TRBD2. The CDR3 has 16 amino acids. Germline V CDR1 and CDR2: SGHRS, YFSETQ. Losses at the gene ends were 0 bases for V and 7 bases for J; bases not matched to a gene: 4. The CDR3, as DNA: TGCGCCAGCAGCTTGGGACTAGCGGGAGGTCTGAATGAGCAGTTCTTC. It yields the protein CASSLGLAGGLNEQFF.

This clonotype occurred many times. This chain joins TRBV5-1 and TRBJ1-5, with D perhaps TRBD1 (6 bases). This CDR3 contains 13 residues. Germline V gene data show CDR1 as SGHRS and CDR2 as YFSETQ. Deletions cut 4 bases from V and 4 bases from J, with 9 bases between. The CDR3 coding sequence is TGCGCCAGCAGCCCTGGACAGAATCAGCCCCAGCATTTT. It encodes CASSPGQNQPQHF.

This clonotype was counted at least ten times. The chain links TRBV6-1 to TRBJ1-2, with D possibly TRBD1 on 6 matching bases. Looked up from germline, CDR1 is MNHNS and CDR2 is SASEGT. The V end was cut by 10 bases, the J end by 3 bases, with 18 bases between. This CDR3 is built from 14 residues. The CDR3 loop is CAISSAGADYGYTF. The CDR3 DNA is TGTGCCATCAGCTCCGCGGGGGCGGACTATGGCTACACCTTC.

This clonotype was seen repeatedly, ten times or more. The chain joins TRBV3-1 to TRBJ2-1; D is undetermined. This CDR3 has 12 amino acids. The V end was cut by 5 bases, the J end by 6 bases, with 8 bases between. The germline gives CDR1 LGHDT, CDR2 YNNKEL (reference sequence). The CDR3 loop reads CASSYPGNEQFF. DNA of the CDR3: TGTGCCAGCAGCTATCCGGGCAATGAGCAGTTCTTC.

In its sample, this clonotype was seen many times. This rearrangement joins TRBV20-1 to TRBJ2-7; 14 nucleotides align to TRBD2. The germline V gene has CDR1 DFQATT and CDR2 SNEGSKA (reference sequence). J was trimmed by 7 bases and V by 6 bases; bases with no gene match: 8. The CDR3 has 14 amino acids. In DNA form, the CDR3 reads TGCAGTGCCGTCCCGGGACTAGCGGGAGATGAGCAGTACTTC. The encoded protein is CSAVPGLAGDEQYF.